Given below is one T cell receptor beta chain in context. Antigen specificity is unknown. These data originate in a study of shared clonotypes between healthy human individuals. Study-level background: Donors, aged 18 to 49, were a couple of women and a few men. Study findings and constraints: Naive subsets generally exceeded memory subsets in estimated richness. Donors were few, which limited the genetic and exposure-history diversity represented.

Several immunoSEQ plates received, in even portions, the genomic DNA of each subset. TCRdb's table, derived via immunoSEQ multiplex PCR, lists solely in-frame clones and lacks some. Of more than 2 million clones in the sample, roughly 96% were seen once. The germline V gene encodes CDR1 SGHTA and CDR2 FQGNSA. V lost 3 bases to trimming and J lost 10 bases; unmatched junction nucleotides: 3. CDR3 length equals 14 residues. Sequencing was performed on naive CD4+ T cells sorted from blood. Subset of the sample: CD45RA+ positively selected. The TCR comes from a young man in good health. The J gene is TRBJ1-4, the V gene TRBV7-2; TRBD1 agrees at 12 bases. The CDR3 DNA reads as TGTGCCAGCAGCTTGGGACAGGGGGCTGGAAAACTGTTTTTT. It translates to CASSLGQGAGKLFF.